This T cell receptor beta chain comes out of a study of control samples from healthy donors and cancer patients. The data were produced by immunoSEQ multiplex PCR, yet TCRdb's version contains in-frame clones alone and is incomplete. The repertoire holds about 130,000 clones, with more than 70% as singletons. Germline V gene data show CDR1 as SNHLY and CDR2 as FYNNEI. The CDR3 is 15 residues long. The germline V and J ends were trimmed by 4 bases and 0 bases, with 9 bases remaining between them. Sequencing was done on a sample of blood. This clonotype was sampled from a man in his forties or fifties in good health. The chain is built from TRBV2 and TRBJ2-2; possible D gene TRBD1, 6 bases. This chain's CDR3 is CASSGDISNTGELFF. The CDR3 DNA reads as TGTGCCAGCAGTGGGGACATTTCGAACACCGGGGAGCTGTTTTTT.